This T cell receptor (beta chain) was recovered during a study of T cell changes during pregnancy in multiple sclerosis. V was clipped by 1 base and J by 5 bases; unmatched bases: 6. Germline CDR1 and CDR2: SGHDN and FVKESK. This CDR3 has 18 amino acids. Using immunoSEQ multiplex PCR, the repertoire was profiled, and TCRdb retains in-frame clones only, with some absent. The sample lists tens of thousands of clones, 90% to 95% occurring once. The chain recombines TRBV14 with TRBJ2-2; 14 bases are a match to TRBD2. This receptor was obtained from a female donor in good health, enrolled as a control in a pregnancy study. Sequencing used CD4+ T cells from peripheral blood mononuclear cells, obtained in the second trimester of pregnancy. Here the CDR3 reads CASSQGLAGGPWTGELFF. The CDR3 DNA is TGTGCCAGCAGCCAAGGACTAGCGGGGGGGCCATGGACCGGGGAGCTGTTTTTT.